This T cell receptor (beta chain) was retrieved from a study of CD8+ T cells in alopecia areata (dated by TCRdb to between 2018 and 2020). At the level of the whole study: In both human patients and the C3H/HeJ mouse model, the study applied high-throughput TCRbeta sequencing to look at T cell clonal expansion in alopecia areata. On the human side, TCRbeta sequencing was run on scalp tissue and on sorted CD4+ and CD8+ peripheral blood T cells from healthy controls and from alopecia areata patients with either patchy or totalis/universalis disease. Scalp clonality was compared among normal scalp (n=4), patchy alopecia areata scalp (n=8), and alopecia totalis/universalis scalp (n=8). RNA was extracted with the PAXgene miRNA kit for fixed scalp, the miRNeasy kit for PBMCs, and the RNeasy kit for mouse skin. TCRbeta CDR3 regions were amplified by immunoSEQ multiplex PCR using 35 Vbeta forward and 13 Jbeta reverse primers. Study-wide conclusions, independent of this receptor: Shared TCR sequences between patients were less evident than in mice, which may be partly attributable to HLA diversity in the patient population. Unlike mouse skin, which is dominated by gammadelta T cells, normal human skin has resident alphabeta T cells that are also sequenced, and this complicates analysis of the scalp TCR repertoire. Lesional scalp, especially in alopecia totalis/universalis, showed higher clonality and more expanded CD8+ clones than normal scalp, suggesting antigenic drive.

Peripheral blood and lesional scalp punch biopsies were obtained from patients with alopecia areata. PBMCs were separated by density centrifugation and stained for CD3, CD4 and CD8, after which CD4+ and CD8+ T cells were sorted on a FACSAria. Untreated alopecia areata patients were recruited as part of a multicenter biomarker study. In 4 or 5 patients from the biomarker study, blood CD8+ T cells were sorted further into NKG2D-low and NKG2D-high fractions. From the cysteine through the phenylalanine, the CDR3 covers 13 amino acids. Only the CDR3 portion is preserved as DNA: 39 bases, with reading frame beginning at the first base. Taken from the germline V gene, the CDR1 and CDR2 loops are SGHDT and YYEEEE. V is shortened by 0 bases, J by 9 bases, and the region joining them spans 10 bases. Receptors were amplified or captured by the immunoSEQ multiplex PCR assay. For TCR sequencing, RNA was extracted from every sample and reverse transcribed into cDNA to serve as template. SuperScript III was used for first-strand cDNA synthesis, primed with a 2:1 mix of oligo-dT and random hexamers. A synthetic immune receptor repertoire was used to assess amplification bias, and residual bias was removed computationally. The authors processed their data as follows. After raw reads were preprocessed to remove errors, the CDR3 was defined following IMGT conventions as running from the conserved cysteine to phenylalanine. Clonality was calculated as 1 minus Shannon entropy normalized by log2 of the number of productive unique TCRs. Whether each scalp clone was CD4 or CD8 was inferred by checking scalp TCRbeta sequences against the CD4 and CD8 repertoires from sorted blood. The immuneACCESS repertoire file appears here via TCRdb, limited to in-frame rearrangements. These files lack a portion of the clones; in checked studies, under half of the deficit traces to unresolved V genes, and the cause of the others is not known. The V and J calls and clone size are taken from that table; D and trimming were inferred from the DNA. The sample records about 30,000 clones, about three fifths of which are singletons. Jointly, the top ten make up about 20% of the sample.

Notes on this clone: The antigen it recognizes is unknown. Base qualities are not at hand, and no much larger clone is one base apart.

Input material: NKG2D-high CD8+ T cells sorted from blood. This specimen's cell subset or site label, interpreted: sorted CD8+ NKG2D-high blood T cells. The clonotype comes from a human donor with alopecia areata. This sequence uses TRBV5-6 and TRBJ2-1; TRBD1 is a weak D gene call, 6 bases matching. This receptor has the CDR3 CASSLVQGSEQFF. The nucleotides are TGTGCCAGCAGCTTGGTGCAGGGGAGTGAGCAGTTCTTC. Reference TRBV5-6 and TRBJ2-1 genes cover what lies past the CDR3, so the full variable domain is DAGVTQSPTHLIKTRGQQVTLRCSPKSGHDTVSWYQQALGQGPQFIFQYYEEEERQRGNFPDRFSGHQFPNYSSELNVNALLLGDSALYLCASSLVQGSEQFFGPGTRLTVL.